This T cell receptor (beta chain) originates from a study of blood T cell dynamics during melanoma immunotherapy. A fixed DNA input of around 0.35 ug was used per bulk PBMC sample. Profiled with immunoSEQ multiplex PCR; TCRdb holds only in-frame clones, not every one. Among about 19,000 clones listed, about 85% were seen once. This sample's time point: week 3, after first cycle of checkpoint inhibitor. Blood was drawn before treatment and at week 3 after checkpoint blockade. The sequence was collected from a human donor with melanoma. Material: blood, obtained from a patient treated with checkpoint blockade.

The CDR3 loop reads CASSMVGGWDQPQHF. The CDR3 DNA sequence: TGTGCCAGTAGTATGGTCGGGGGCTGGGATCAGCCCCAGCATTTT. This rearrangement joins TRBV19 to TRBJ1-5; D may be TRBD1 (6 bases). The CDR3 has 15 residues. Trimming removed 3 bases from V and 5 bases from J, with 14 bases in between. The germline CDR1 and CDR2 sequences are LNHDA and SQIVND (reference sequence).